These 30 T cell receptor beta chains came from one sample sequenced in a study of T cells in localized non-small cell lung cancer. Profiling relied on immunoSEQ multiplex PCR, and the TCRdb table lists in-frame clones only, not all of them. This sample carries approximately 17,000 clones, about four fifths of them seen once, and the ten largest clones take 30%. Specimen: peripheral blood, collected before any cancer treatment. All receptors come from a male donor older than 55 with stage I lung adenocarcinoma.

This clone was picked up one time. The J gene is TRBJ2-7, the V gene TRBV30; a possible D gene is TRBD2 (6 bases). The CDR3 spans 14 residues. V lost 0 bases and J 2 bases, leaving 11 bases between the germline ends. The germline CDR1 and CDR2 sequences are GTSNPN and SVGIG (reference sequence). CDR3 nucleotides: TGTGCCTGGAGTGTTTCCGGGGGACCCTACGAGCAGTACTTC. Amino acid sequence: CAWSVSGGPYEQYF.

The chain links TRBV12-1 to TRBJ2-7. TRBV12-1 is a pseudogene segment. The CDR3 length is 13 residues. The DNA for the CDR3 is TGTGCCAGCGCGAAGGACCCGAGCTACGAGCAGTACTTC. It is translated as CASAKDPSYEQYF.

This chain's CDR3 is CAWSVSGGGYEQYF. The CDR3, as DNA: TGTGCCTGGAGTGTGTCAGGGGGCGGATACGAGCAGTACTTC. The V and J genes are TRBV30 and TRBJ2-7; 8 bases match TRBD1. V lost 0 bases to trimming and J lost 4 bases; unmatched junction nucleotides: 5. The germline gives CDR1 GTSNPN, CDR2 SVGIG (reference sequence). This CDR3 spans 14 amino acids.

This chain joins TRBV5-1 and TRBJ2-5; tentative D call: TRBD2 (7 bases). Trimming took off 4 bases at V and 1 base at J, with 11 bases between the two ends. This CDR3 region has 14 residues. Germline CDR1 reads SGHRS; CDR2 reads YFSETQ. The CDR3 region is CASSGGGGQETQYF. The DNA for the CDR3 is TGCGCCAGCAGCGGGGGAGGGGGCCAAGAGACCCAGTACTTC.

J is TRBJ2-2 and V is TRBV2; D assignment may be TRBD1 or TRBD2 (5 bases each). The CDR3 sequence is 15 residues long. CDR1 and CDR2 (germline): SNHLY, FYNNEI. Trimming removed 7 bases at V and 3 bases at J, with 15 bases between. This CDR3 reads CASMGTLQDTGELFF. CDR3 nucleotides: TGTGCCAGCATGGGGACGCTACAGGACACCGGGGAGCTGTTTTTT.

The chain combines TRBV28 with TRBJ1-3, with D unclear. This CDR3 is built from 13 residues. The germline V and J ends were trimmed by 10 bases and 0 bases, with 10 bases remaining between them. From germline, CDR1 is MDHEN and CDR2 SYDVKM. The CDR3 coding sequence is TGTGCCACCCGGATGACCTCTGGAAACACCATATATTTT. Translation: CATRMTSGNTIYF.

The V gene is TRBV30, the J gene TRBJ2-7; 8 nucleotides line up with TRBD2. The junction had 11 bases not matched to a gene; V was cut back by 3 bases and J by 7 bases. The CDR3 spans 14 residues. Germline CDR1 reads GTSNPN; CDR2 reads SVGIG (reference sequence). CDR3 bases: TGTGCCTGGAGCCCCGGGGGGGGGTTAAAGGAGCAGTACTTC. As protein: CAWSPGGGLKEQYF.

The CDR3 region has the DNA TGCGCCAGCAGCGCCCAGGGGAGGGATGATCAGCCCCAGCATTTT. It codes for CASSAQGRDDQPQHF. This sequence joins TRBV5-1 and TRBJ1-5; D is possibly TRBD1 (6 bases). Trimming stripped 4 bases from V and 5 bases from J, with 16 bases between. In germline, CDR1 is SGHRS, CDR2 YFSETQ. The CDR3 length is 15 residues.

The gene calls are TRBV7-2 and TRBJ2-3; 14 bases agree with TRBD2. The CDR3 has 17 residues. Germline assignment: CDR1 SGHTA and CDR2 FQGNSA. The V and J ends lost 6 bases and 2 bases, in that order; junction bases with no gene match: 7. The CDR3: CASRGLAGAHPTDTQYF. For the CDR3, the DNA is TGTGCCAGCAGGGGACTAGCGGGGGCCCACCCCACAGATACGCAGTATTTT. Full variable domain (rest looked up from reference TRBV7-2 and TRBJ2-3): GAGVSQSPSNKVTEKGKDVELRCDPISGHTALYWYRQSLGQGLEFLIYFQGNSAPDKSGLPSDRFSAERTGGSVSTLTIQRTQQEDSAVYLCASRGLAGAHPTDTQYFGPGTRLTVL.

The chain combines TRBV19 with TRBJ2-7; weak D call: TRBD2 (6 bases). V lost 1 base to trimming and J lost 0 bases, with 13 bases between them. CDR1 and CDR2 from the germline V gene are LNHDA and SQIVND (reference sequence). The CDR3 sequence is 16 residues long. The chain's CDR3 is CASSIAYGGSSYEQYF. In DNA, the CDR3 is TGTGCCAGTAGTATAGCGTACGGGGGTAGCTCCTACGAGCAGTACTTC.

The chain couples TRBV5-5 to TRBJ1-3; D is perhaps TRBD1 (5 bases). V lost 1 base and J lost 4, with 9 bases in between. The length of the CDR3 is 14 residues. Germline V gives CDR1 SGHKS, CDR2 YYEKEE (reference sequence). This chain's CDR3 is CASSLRGDGNTIYF. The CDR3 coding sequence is TGTGCCAGCAGCTTGCGGGGGGACGGAAACACCATATATTTT.

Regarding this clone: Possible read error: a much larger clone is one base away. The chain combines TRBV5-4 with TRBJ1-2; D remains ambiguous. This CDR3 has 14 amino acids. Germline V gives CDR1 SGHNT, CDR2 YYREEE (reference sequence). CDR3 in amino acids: CVSSPSAGGIGYTF. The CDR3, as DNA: TGTGTCAGCAGCCCCTCTGCAGGAGGCATTGGCTACACCTTC.

The CDR3 DNA reads TGTGCCAGCAGCCGCAATCTGAACACTGAAGCTTTCTTT. This sequence encodes CASSRNLNTEAFF. This chain connects TRBV7-3 to TRBJ1-1, with D unresolved. Germline V gene lookup returns CDR1 SGHTA and CDR2 FQGTGA. The ends were cut back, 5 bases at V and 0 bases at J, with 7 bases in the middle. CDR3 length: 13 residues.

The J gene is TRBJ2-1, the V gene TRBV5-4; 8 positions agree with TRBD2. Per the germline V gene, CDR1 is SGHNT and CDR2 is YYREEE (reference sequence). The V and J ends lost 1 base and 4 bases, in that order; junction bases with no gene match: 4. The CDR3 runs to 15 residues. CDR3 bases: TGTGCCAGCAGCTTGAGGTTAGCGGGGTACAATGAGCAGTTCTTC. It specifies CASSLRLAGYNEQFF. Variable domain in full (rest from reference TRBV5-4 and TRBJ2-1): ETGVTQSPTHLIKTRGQQVTLRCSSQSGHNTVSWYQQALGQGPQFIFQYYREEENGRGNFPPRFSGLQFPNYSSELNVNALELDDSALYLCASSLRLAGYNEQFFGPGTRLTVL.

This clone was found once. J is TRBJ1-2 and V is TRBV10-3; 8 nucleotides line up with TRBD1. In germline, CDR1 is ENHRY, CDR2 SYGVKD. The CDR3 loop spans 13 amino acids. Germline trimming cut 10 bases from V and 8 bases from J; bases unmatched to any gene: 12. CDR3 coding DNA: TGTGCCACCGTGGAGGACAGGGTCGGGGGCTACACCTTC. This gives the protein CATVEDRVGGYTF.

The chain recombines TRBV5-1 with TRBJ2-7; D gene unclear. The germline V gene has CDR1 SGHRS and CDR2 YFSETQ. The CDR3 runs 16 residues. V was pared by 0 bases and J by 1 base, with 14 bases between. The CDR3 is CASSLAGMDQSYEQYF. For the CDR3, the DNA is TGCGCCAGCAGCTTGGCGGGTATGGATCAATCCTACGAGCAGTACTTC. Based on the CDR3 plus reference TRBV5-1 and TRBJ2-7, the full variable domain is KAGVTQTPRYLIKTRGQQVTLSCSPISGHRSVSWYQQTPGQGLQFLFEYFSETQRNKGNFPGRFSGRQFSNSRSEMNVSTLELGDSALYLCASSLAGMDQSYEQYFGPGTRLTVT.

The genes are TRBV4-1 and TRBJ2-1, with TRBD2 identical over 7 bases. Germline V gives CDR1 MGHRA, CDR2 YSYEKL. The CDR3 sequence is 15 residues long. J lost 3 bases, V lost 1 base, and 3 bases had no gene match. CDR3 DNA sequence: TGCGCCAGCAGCCAAGGTCTAGCGGACTACAATGAGCAGTTCTTC. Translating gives CASSQGLADYNEQFF.

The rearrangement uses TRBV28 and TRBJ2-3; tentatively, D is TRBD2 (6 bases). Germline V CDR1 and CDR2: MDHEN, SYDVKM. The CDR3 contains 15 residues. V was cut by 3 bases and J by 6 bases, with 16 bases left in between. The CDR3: CASSFLPGVIDTQYF. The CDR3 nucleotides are TGTGCCAGCAGTTTCTTGCCGGGAGTGATCGATACGCAGTATTTT.

As DNA, the CDR3 is TGTGCCCACAGGACAGGGCGGAACACTGAAGCTTTCTTT. Translated, it gives CAHRTGRNTEAFF. This rearrangement joins TRBV2 to TRBJ1-1; the match to TRBD1 covers 8 bases. The CDR3 consists of 13 residues. J lost 1 base, V lost 11 bases, and 6 bases had no gene match. Germline V gene lookup returns CDR1 SNHLY and CDR2 FYNNEI.

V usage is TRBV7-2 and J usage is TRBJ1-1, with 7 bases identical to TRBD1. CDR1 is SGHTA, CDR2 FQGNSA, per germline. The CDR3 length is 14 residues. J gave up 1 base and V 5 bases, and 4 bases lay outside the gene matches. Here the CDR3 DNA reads TGTGCCAGCAGCCCCGGGACAGCGAACACTGAAGCTTTCTTT. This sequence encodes CASSPGTANTEAFF.

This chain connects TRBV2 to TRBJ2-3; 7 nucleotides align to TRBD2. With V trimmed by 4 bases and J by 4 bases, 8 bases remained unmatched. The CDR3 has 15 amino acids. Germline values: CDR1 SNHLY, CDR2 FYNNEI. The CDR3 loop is CASSVWSGAADTQYF. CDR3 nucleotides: TGTGCCAGCAGTGTTTGGAGCGGGGCTGCAGATACGCAGTATTTT.

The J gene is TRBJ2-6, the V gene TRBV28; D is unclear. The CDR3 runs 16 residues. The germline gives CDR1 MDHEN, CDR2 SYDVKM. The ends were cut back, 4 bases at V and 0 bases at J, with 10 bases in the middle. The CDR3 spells CASSSPGTSGANVLTF. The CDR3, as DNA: TGTGCCAGCAGTTCCCCGGGTACCTCTGGGGCCAACGTCCTGACTTTC.

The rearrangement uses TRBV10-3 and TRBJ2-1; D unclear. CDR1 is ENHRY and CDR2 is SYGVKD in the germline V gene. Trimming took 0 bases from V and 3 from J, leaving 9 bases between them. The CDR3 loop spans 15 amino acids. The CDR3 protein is CAISESSGGYNEQFF. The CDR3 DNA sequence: TGTGCCATCAGTGAGTCCTCTGGCGGCTACAATGAGCAGTTCTTC.

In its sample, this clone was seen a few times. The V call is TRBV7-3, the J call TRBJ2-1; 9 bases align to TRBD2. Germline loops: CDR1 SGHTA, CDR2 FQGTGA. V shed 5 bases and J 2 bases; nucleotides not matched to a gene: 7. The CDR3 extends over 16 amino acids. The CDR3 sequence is CASSPGLAFTYNEQFF. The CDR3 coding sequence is TGTGCCAGCAGCCCAGGACTAGCGTTTACCTACAATGAGCAGTTCTTC. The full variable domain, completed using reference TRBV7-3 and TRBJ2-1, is GAGVSQTPSNKVTEKGKYVELRCDPISGHTALYWYRQSLGQGPEFLIYFQGTGAADDSGLPNDRFFAVRPEGSVSTLKIQRTERGDSAVYLCASSPGLAFTYNEQFFGPGTRLTVL.

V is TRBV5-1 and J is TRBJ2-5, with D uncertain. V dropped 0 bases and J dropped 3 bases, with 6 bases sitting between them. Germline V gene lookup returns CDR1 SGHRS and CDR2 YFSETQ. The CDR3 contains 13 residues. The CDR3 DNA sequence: TGCGCCAGCAGCTTGGGTGCCGAAGAGACCCAGTACTTC. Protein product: CASSLGAEETQYF. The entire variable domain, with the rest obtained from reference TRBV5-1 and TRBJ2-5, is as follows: KAGVTQTPRYLIKTRGQQVTLSCSPISGHRSVSWYQQTPGQGLQFLFEYFSETQRNKGNFPGRFSGRQFSNSRSEMNVSTLELGDSALYLCASSLGAEETQYFGPGTRLLVL.

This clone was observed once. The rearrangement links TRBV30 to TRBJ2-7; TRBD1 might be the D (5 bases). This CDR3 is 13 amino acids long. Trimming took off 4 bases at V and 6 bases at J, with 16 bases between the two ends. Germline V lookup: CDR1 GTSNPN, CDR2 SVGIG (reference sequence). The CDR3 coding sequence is TGTGCCTGGAACCTAGGGGTGGCGGCCGAGCAGTACTTC. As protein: CAWNLGVAAEQYF.

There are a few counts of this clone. The DNA for the CDR3 is TGCGCCAGCAGCTTCCTCACGGGACAGGATTCACCCCTCCACTTT. Protein product: CASSFLTGQDSPLHF. The chain is built from TRBV5-1 and TRBJ1-6, with TRBD1 matching 8 bases. J lost 8 bases, V lost 2 bases, and 6 bases had no gene match. CDR1 is SGHRS, CDR2 YFSETQ, per germline. There are 15 residues in the CDR3. Variable domain in full (rest from reference TRBV5-1 and TRBJ1-6): KAGVTQTPRYLIKTRGQQVTLSCSPISGHRSVSWYQQTPGQGLQFLFEYFSETQRNKGNFPGRFSGRQFSNSRSEMNVSTLELGDSALYLCASSFLTGQDSPLHFGNGTRLTVT.

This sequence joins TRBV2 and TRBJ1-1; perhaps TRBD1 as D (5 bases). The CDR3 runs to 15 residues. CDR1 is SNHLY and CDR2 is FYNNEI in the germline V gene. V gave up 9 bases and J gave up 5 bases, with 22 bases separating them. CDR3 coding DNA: TGTGCCAGGGTCTCAGCGGGGCGAGAAGATACTGAAGCTTTCTTT. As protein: CARVSAGREDTEAFF.

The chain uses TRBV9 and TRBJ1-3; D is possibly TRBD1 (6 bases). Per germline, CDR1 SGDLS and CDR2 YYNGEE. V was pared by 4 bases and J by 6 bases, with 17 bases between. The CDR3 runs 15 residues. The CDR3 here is CASSPRGPGVNTIYF. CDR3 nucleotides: TGTGCCAGCAGCCCCCGGGGGCCGGGGGTAAACACCATATATTTT.

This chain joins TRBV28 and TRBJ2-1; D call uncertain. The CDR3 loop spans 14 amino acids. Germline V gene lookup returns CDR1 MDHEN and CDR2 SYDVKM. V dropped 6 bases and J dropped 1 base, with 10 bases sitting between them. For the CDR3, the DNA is TGTGCCAGCAGCCCCACCGGATCCTACAATGAGCAGTTCTTC. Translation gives CASSPTGSYNEQFF.